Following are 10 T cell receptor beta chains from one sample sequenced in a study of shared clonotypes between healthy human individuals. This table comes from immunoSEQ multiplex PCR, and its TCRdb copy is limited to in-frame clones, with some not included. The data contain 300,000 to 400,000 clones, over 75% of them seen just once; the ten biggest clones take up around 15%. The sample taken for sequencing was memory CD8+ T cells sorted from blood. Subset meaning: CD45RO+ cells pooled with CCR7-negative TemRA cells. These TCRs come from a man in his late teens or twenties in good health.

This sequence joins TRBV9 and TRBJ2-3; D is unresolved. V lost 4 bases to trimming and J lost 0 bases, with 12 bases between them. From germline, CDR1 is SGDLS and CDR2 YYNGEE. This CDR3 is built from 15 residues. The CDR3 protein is CASSTFVGSTDTQYF. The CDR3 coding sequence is TGTGCCAGCAGCACATTTGTGGGGAGCACAGATACGCAGTATTTT.

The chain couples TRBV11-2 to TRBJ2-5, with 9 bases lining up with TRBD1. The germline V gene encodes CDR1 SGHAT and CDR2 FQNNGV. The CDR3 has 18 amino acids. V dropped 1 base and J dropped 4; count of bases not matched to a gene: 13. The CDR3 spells CASSLGFNRGRGGETQYF. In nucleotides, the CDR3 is TGTGCCAGCAGCTTAGGGTTTAACAGGGGGCGCGGTGGAGAGACCCAGTACTTC.

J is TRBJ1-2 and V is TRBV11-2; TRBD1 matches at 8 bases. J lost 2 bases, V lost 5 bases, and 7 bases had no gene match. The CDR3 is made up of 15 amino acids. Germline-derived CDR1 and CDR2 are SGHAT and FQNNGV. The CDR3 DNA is TGTGCCAGCAGCCCCTGGACAGGGAAGAACTATGGCTACACCTTC. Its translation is CASSPWTGKNYGYTF.

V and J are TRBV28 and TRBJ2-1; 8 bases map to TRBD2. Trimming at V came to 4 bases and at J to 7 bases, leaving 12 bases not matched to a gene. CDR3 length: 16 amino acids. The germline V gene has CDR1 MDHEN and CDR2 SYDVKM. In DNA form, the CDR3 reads TGTGCCAGCAGTTCCCGCGGGAGGAAGGTTAGTAATGAGCAGTTCTTC. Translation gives CASSSRGRKVSNEQFF.

DNA for the CDR3: TGTGCCAGCAGTTTTCTACAGGGGGATCGCGAGCAGTACTTC. It is translated as CASSFLQGDREQYF. The chain uses TRBV27 and TRBJ2-7; 8 nucleotides align to TRBD1. Germline CDR1 reads MNHEY; CDR2 reads SMNVEV (reference sequence). Trimming at V came to 3 bases and at J to 6 bases, leaving 7 bases not matched to a gene. The CDR3 consists of 14 residues.

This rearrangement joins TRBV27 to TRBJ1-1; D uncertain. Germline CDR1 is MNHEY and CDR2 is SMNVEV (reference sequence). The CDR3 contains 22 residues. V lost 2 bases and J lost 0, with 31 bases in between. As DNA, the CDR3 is TGTGCCAGCAGTTTACGAAGCCAGAGGGCTTGGAACAATCCTAACATGAACACTGAAGCTTTCTTT. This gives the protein CASSLRSQRAWNNPNMNTEAFF.

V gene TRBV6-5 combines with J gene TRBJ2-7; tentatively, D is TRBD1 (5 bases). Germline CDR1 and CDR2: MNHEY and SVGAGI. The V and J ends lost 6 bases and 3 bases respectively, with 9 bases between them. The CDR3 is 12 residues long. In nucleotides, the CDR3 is TGTGCCAGCAGAGCAGGGAACTACGAGCAGTACTTC. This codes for CASRAGNYEQYF.

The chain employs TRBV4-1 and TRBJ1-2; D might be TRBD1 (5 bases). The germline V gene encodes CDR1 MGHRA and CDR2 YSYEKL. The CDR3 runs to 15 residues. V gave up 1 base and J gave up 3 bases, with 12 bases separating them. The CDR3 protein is CASSQGGDRYYGYTF. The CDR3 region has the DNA TGCGCCAGCAGCCAAGGGGGAGACAGATACTATGGCTACACCTTC.

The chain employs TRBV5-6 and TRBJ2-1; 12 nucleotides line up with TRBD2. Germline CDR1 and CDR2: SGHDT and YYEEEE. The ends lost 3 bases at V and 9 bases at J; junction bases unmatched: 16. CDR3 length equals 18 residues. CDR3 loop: CASSYWTSGTDLTGEQFF. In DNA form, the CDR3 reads TGTGCCAGCAGCTACTGGACTAGCGGGACCGACCTAACCGGTGAGCAGTTCTTC.

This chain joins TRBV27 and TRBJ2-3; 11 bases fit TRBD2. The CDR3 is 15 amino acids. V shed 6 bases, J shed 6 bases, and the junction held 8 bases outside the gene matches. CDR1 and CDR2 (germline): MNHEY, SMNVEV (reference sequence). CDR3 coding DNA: TGTGCCAGCAGCCACGGGACTAGCGGTCTCGATACGCAGTATTTT. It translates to CASSHGTSGLDTQYF.